Below, one T cell receptor beta chain is given with its context. Its antigen remains unidentified. This record comes from a study of graft-versus-host responses after intestinal transplantation. Study-wide background: Induction with anti-thymocyte globulin, then tacrolimus and steroids for roughly 3 years, was given to all recipients. Study findings and constraints: High graft-versus-host to host-versus-graft clonal ratios were found in allografts of patients who had graft-donor T cell macrochimerism. The marrow of recipients harbored GvH clones, and ileum or blood showed some of them first.

Germline V gives CDR1 SGHRS, CDR2 YFSETQ. The J segment lost 9 bases and the V segment lost 6 bases, leaving 7 bases of the junction unmatched. The CDR3 length is 14 residues. TCRdb's table, derived via immunoSEQ multiplex PCR, lists solely in-frame clones and lacks some. The data hold some 81,000 clones, with 85% to 90% observed a single time. The sequencing used unstimulated CD4+ T cells sorted from spleen or lymph node cells, collected before intestinal transplant. The TCR comes from a human donor who received an intestinal transplant. The chain is built from TRBV5-1 and TRBJ1-6; TRBD1 matches 9 bases. The CDR3 DNA sequence: TGCGCCAGCAATTCCGGGACAGGGTCTTCACCCCTCCACTTT. Its protein product is CASNSGTGSSPLHF.